This T cell receptor (beta chain) comes out of a study of blood T cell repertoires in COVID-19. About the research overall: The study drew acute and convalescent COVID-19 samples from the United States, Italy and Spain.

Per the study methods: The assay estimated nucleated cells by amplifying reference gene primers. Some clones are missing from TCRdb's copy, which holds only in-frame ones; the method was immunoSEQ multiplex PCR. That table furnishes V, J and clone size, whereas the DNA furnished D and trimming. The data show 55,000 to 65,000 clones, with 70% to 90% seen just once and more than 30% held by the top ten. Enrolment of Seattle patients took place during active infection, and they were followed longitudinally. V was pared by 5 bases and J by 8 bases, with 10 bases of the junction left unmatched. Germline loops: CDR1 SGHRS, CDR2 YFSETQ. This CDR3 is 14 amino acids long.

Sequences were obtained from peripheral blood. The origin of this receptor is a man in his fifties or sixties with COVID-19, enrolled during active disease. The genes are TRBV5-1 and TRBJ1-1, with TRBD1 matching 9 bases. CDR3 sequence: CASSSTGGGYEAFF. The CDR3 nucleotides are TGCGCCAGCAGTTCCACAGGGGGCGGTTACGAAGCTTTCTTT.